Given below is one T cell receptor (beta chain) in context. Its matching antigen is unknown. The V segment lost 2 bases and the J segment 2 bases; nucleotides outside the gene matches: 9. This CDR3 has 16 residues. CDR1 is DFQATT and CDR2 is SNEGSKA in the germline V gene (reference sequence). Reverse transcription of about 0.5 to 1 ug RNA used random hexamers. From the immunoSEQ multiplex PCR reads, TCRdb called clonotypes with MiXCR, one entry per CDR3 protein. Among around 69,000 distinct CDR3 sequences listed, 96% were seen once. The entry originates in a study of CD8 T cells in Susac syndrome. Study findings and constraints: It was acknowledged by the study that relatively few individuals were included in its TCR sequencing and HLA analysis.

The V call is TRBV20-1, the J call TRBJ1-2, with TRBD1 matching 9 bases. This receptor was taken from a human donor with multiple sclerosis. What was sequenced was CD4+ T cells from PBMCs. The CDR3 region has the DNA TGCAGTGCTAGACCTTACGACAGGGGGACAAACTATGGCTACACCTTC. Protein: CSARPYDRGTNYGYTF.